The 5 T cell receptor beta chains given below trace back to one sample, sequenced in a study of beta chain features in type 1 diabetes. The study reverse transcribed the entire isolated RNA, so it sequenced expressed TCRB transcripts. Sequencing used immunoSEQ multiplex PCR; TCRdb keeps in-frame clones, though not all of them. This table has about 340,000 clones, roughly 8% appearing once. Sequenced: central memory CD4+ T cells from blood. The receptor set was obtained from a woman aged 18 to 35 in good health.

This chain connects TRBV7-3 to TRBJ1-3; D unresolved. The length of the CDR3 is 15 residues. CDR1 is SGHTA, CDR2 FQGTGA, per germline. V was cut by 5 bases and J by 0 bases, with 11 bases left in between. CDR3 coding DNA: TGTGCCAGCAGCCCCTCACCTCTCTCTGGAAACACCATATATTTT. Residues: CASSPSPLSGNTIYF.

The rearrangement uses TRBV2 and TRBJ2-3; a possible D gene is TRBD1 (6 bases). The CDR3 extends over 15 amino acids. CDR1 SNHLY and CDR2 FYNNEI come from the germline V gene. The V end was cut by 8 bases, the J end by 0 bases, with 15 bases between. The CDR3 coding sequence is TGTGCCAGCCTTTTCGGACAGTCTAGCACAGATACGCAGTATTTT. This gives the protein CASLFGQSSTDTQYF. The entire variable domain, with the rest obtained from reference TRBV2 and TRBJ2-3, is as follows: EPEVTQTPSHQVTQMGQEVILRCVPISNHLYFYWYRQILGQKVEFLVSFYNNEISEKSEIFDDQFSVERPDGSNFTLKIRSTKLEDSAMYFCASLFGQSSTDTQYFGPGTRLTVL.

The chain couples TRBV5-1 to TRBJ2-6; D is undetermined. Germline V gene sequence: CDR1 SGHRS, CDR2 YFSETQ. The CDR3 covers 14 residues. V lost 3 bases to trimming and J lost 0 bases, with 4 bases between them. CDR3: CASSYFSGANVLTF. CDR3 DNA: TGCGCCAGCAGCTACTTCTCTGGGGCCAACGTCCTGACTTTC.

This clone was detected a few times. The rearrangement uses TRBV11-3 and TRBJ2-2, with D possibly being TRBD2 (6 bases). The CDR3 is 13 amino acids. Germline CDR1 and CDR2: SGHNT and YENEEA. Trimming cost V 5 bases and J 5 bases, with 9 bases left between them. The CDR3 region has the DNA TGTGCCAGCAGCCGGGAGCAGACCGGGGAGCTGTTTTTT. Translation: CASSREQTGELFF.

In its sample, this clone was seen many times. The V and J genes are TRBV14 and TRBJ2-1; possibly TRBD1 for D (6 bases). V dropped 4 bases and J dropped 0 bases, with 16 bases sitting between them. CDR3 length: 17 residues. Germline CDR1 SGHDN, CDR2 FVKESK. This CDR3 reads CASSLRTQGSSYNEQFF. DNA of the CDR3: TGTGCCAGCAGCCTACGAACGCAGGGGAGCTCCTACAATGAGCAGTTCTTC.